The T cell receptor beta chain described here comes from a study of OX40 agonist ivuxolimab in advanced cancers. Study information: Ivuxolimab, an agonist antibody against OX40 (CD134), was given to patients.

Sequencing was performed with immunoSEQ multiplex PCR; in TCRdb, only in-frame clones are kept and a portion is missing. The data show 65,000 to 85,000 clones, approximately 80% seen once. J gave up 5 bases and V 5 bases, and 7 bases lay outside the gene matches. Germline assignment: CDR1 LNHDA and CDR2 SQIVND (reference sequence). The CDR3 spans 14 residues. The V gene is TRBV19, the J gene TRBJ2-3; TRBD1 matches at 7 bases. The source material was CD4+ or CD8+ T cells sorted from blood, sampled in a trial of the OX40 agonist ivuxolimab. The receptor was isolated from an adult with an advanced solid tumor such as melanoma, head and neck, liver or kidney cancer. The CDR3: CASSQRTGGDTQYF. DNA for the CDR3: TGTGCCAGTAGTCAGAGGACAGGTGGAGATACGCAGTATTTT.